These T cell receptor beta chains were read from a single sample in a study of cytomegalovirus exposure and HLA in healthy donors. Assay: immunoSEQ multiplex PCR; the TCRdb copy retains only in-frame clones and omits some. The top ten hold 3.5% to 4.5% of the sample, which has about 160,000 clones, over 85% seen once. Source material: PBMCs. These receptors were obtained from a man younger than 35 in good health and CMV-seropositive. CDR3s include the opening cysteine and the closing phenylalanine or tryptophan. The D gene is left open where the match is weak. Expanded clones are given a class, and other clones once, few, many or no size at all.

D,size,V,J,DNA,CDR3
.,.,TRBV25-1,TRBJ1-2,TGTGCCAGCAGTGCATATACAGGGACTGGCTACACCTTC,CASSAYTGTGYTF
TRBD2,once,TRBV18,TRBJ2-7,TGTGCCAGCTCACCGACCGGACTAGCGGGCGAGGGCGTGCAGTACTTC,CASSPTGLAGEGVQYF
TRBD2,.,TRBV7-2,TRBJ2-1,TGTGCCAGCAGTCTTCAACGGCACGGGAGGGAGCAGTTCTTC,CASSLQRHGREQFF
TRBD2,few,TRBV2,TRBJ2-2,TGTGCCAGCAAGCGGGAGAACACCGGGGAGCTGTTTTTT,CASKRENTGELFF
TRBD2,.,TRBV10-1,TRBJ2-5,TGCGCCAGCAGTGATGGGCTCGGGACTAGCGGGACGGAGACCCAGTACTTC,CASSDGLGTSGTETQYF
.,.,TRBV19,TRBJ2-2,TGTGCTTCAACCCGGGGGACCCGAGGGACCGGGGAGCTGTTTTTT,CASTRGTRGTGELFF
.,.,TRBV7-2,TRBJ2-3,TGTGCCAGCAGCCACAGGGTGGATACGCAGTATTTT,CASSHRVDTQYF
.,.,TRBV29-1,TRBJ2-5,TGCAGCGTTCGCCCCGCCGAGGTTAGCCCGTACTTC,CSVRPAEVSPYF
TRBD2,.,TRBV9,TRBJ2-7,TGTGCCAGCAGCTTTCGAGCGGGAGGGCTGTACGAGCAGTACTTC,CASSFRAGGLYEQYF
TRBD2,.,TRBV4-1,TRBJ2-7,TGCGCCAGCAGCCTTGTAACGGGAGGGAGCTACGAGCAGTACTTC,CASSLVTGGSYEQYF
.,.,TRBV6-6,TRBJ1-5,TGTGCCAGCAGGACAGAGAATCAGCCCCAGCATTTT,CASRTENQPQHF
TRBD1,.,TRBV28,TRBJ2-7,TGTGCCAGCACCGAGGACAGGGGAATCTACGAGCAGTACTTC,CASTEDRGIYEQYF
TRBD2,.,TRBV10-3,TRBJ2-1,TGTGCCATCAGTGCCGCCGGGACTAGCGGCTTGAATGAGCAGTTCTTC,CAISAAGTSGLNEQFF